Below, 28 T cell receptor beta chains from the same sample are listed, as sequenced in a study of Graves' ophthalmopathy and Graves' hyperthyroidism. Amplification targeted the TCR beta CDR3 regions, with RNA transcripts as the source material. In the first round, RT-PCR was carried out with HTBI primers, and a multiplex PCR formed the second round. TCRdb processed the multiplex PCR reads anew with MiXCR; each CDR3 protein has one entry. The data show 740,000 or so distinct CDR3 sequences, 40% seen once. Sequenced material: peripheral blood. These receptors all come from an adult man with Graves' ophthalmopathy.

This clonotype was observed many times. The chain recombines TRBV9 with TRBJ1-6; the D is unclear. This CDR3 contains 14 residues. Trimming removed 0 bases from V and 7 bases from J, with 8 bases in between. Germline V gene data show CDR1 as SGDLS and CDR2 as YYNGEE. DNA of the CDR3: TGTGCCAGCAGCGTAGAGGCCAAGAATTCACCCCTCCACTTT. Protein: CASSVEAKNSPLHF.

With regard to this clonotype: Being one base from a much bigger clone, this may be a read error. Written as DNA, the CDR3 is TGCAGCGTGGGCCCCGGGGGGAACTACGAGCAGTACTTC. It codes for CSVGPGGNYEQYF. The gene calls are TRBV29-1 and TRBJ2-7; 7 bases line up with TRBD2. The germline V gene encodes CDR1 SQVTM and CDR2 ANQGSEA. After removal of 6 bases from V and 3 bases from J, the junction contained 8 bases not matched to a gene. CDR3 length equals 13 residues.

The rearrangement uses TRBV25-1 and TRBJ2-2; D not certain. The V gene lost 9 bases and the J gene lost 1 base, with 15 bases spanning the gap. Germline V gene sequence: CDR1 MGHDK, CDR2 SYGVNS. The CDR3 sequence is 15 residues long. CDR3: CASSMAVRNTGELFF. CDR3 sequence (DNA): TGTGCCAGTAGTATGGCAGTCAGGAACACCGGGGAGCTGTTTTTT.

This clonotype was counted once. This sequence joins TRBV10-3 and TRBJ1-5, with D uncertain. The CDR3 contains 13 residues. The germline V and J ends were trimmed by 4 bases and 11 bases, with 15 bases remaining between them. Germline CDR1 is ENHRY and CDR2 is SYGVKD. The CDR3 region has the DNA TGTGCCATCAGTGTCAACGGGGAAGAGACCCAGCATTTT. Its translation is CAISVNGEETQHF.

This clonotype was seen at least ten times. The chain links TRBV20-1 to TRBJ1-3; D unresolved. The CDR3 totals 11 residues. Germline V gene lookup returns CDR1 DFQATT and CDR2 SNEGSKA (reference sequence). V lost 6 bases and J lost 4, with 7 bases in between. The CDR3 sequence: CSAQQGNTIYF. The CDR3, as DNA: TGCAGTGCGCAACAGGGAAACACCATATATTTT.

V usage is TRBV7-2 and J usage is TRBJ1-4; D gene ambiguous. Germline CDR1 SGHTA, CDR2 FQGNSA. CDR3 size: 15 residues. Trimming took 1 base from V and 10 from J, leaving 16 bases between them. Here the CDR3 reads CASSLGNQRLGKLFF. In DNA form, the CDR3 reads TGTGCCAGCAGCTTAGGGAATCAGAGACTGGGAAAACTGTTTTTT.

This clonotype was counted ten times or more. The V gene is TRBV7-8, the J gene TRBJ1-1, with 8 bases identical to TRBD1. V was clipped by 4 bases and J by 10 bases; unmatched bases: 2. This CDR3 has 11 amino acids. In germline, CDR1 is SGHVS, CDR2 FQNEAQ. Written as DNA, the CDR3 is TGTGCCAGCAGCTCGACAGGGGCAGCTTTCTTT. Protein: CASSSTGAAFF.

This sequence joins TRBV19 and TRBJ2-7; TRBD1 agrees at 10 bases. The CDR3 length is 17 residues. The V and J ends lost 3 bases and 3 bases, in that order; junction bases with no gene match: 11. Per the germline V gene, CDR1 is LNHDA and CDR2 is SQIVND (reference sequence). CDR3: CASSIMGTGVLYYEQYF. The CDR3 DNA follows: TGTGCCAGTAGTATCATGGGGACAGGGGTCCTGTACTACGAGCAGTACTTC.

The chain couples TRBV10-3 to TRBJ1-4, with 9 bases matching TRBD1. V lost 3 bases, J lost 6 bases, and 8 bases stayed unmatched. From germline, CDR1 is ENHRY and CDR2 SYGVKD. The CDR3 is 16 amino acids. CDR3 bases: TGTGCCATCAGTGAACCCGGGACAGGGAATGATGAAAAACTGTTTTTT. Amino acids: CAISEPGTGNDEKLFF.

This chain uses TRBV29-1 with TRBJ2-7; 10 nucleotides agree with TRBD1. This CDR3 is built from 16 residues. Trimming at V came to 3 bases and at J to 7 bases, leaving 15 bases not matched to a gene. Germline CDR1 reads SQVTM; CDR2 reads ANQGSEA. The CDR3 region has the DNA TGCAGCGTTGACCATAGCGGACAGGGGGTGGCGAGTGAGCAGTACTTC. This encodes CSVDHSGQGVASEQYF.

The CDR3, as DNA: TGTGCCAGCAAAGACAGGGGGCGGACCGGGGAGCTGTTTTTT. Its protein product is CASKDRGRTGELFF. The genes are TRBV2 and TRBJ2-2, with 10 bases lining up with TRBD1. The junction had 4 bases not matched to a gene; V was cut back by 7 bases and J by 5 bases. CDR3 size: 14 residues. CDR1 is SNHLY, CDR2 FYNNEI, per germline. The variable domain in full, with the rest retrieved from reference TRBV2 and TRBJ2-2, is EPEVTQTPSHQVTQMGQEVILRCVPISNHLYFYWYRQILGQKVEFLVSFYNNEISEKSEIFDDQFSVERPDGSNFTLKIRSTKLEDSAMYFCASKDRGRTGELFFGEGSRLTVL.

Only a few counts were recorded for this clonotype. The chain uses TRBV5-6 and TRBJ1-4, with D perhaps matching TRBD1 (6 bases). The germline V and J ends were trimmed by 3 bases and 5 bases, with 14 bases remaining between them. The CDR3 runs 15 residues. Germline lookup yields CDR1 SGHDT and CDR2 YYEEEE. The CDR3 loop reads CASSSRTATNEKLFF. For the CDR3, the DNA is TGTGCCAGCAGCTCCCGGACAGCCACCAATGAAAAACTGTTTTTT.

A word on this clonotype: Being one base from a much bigger clone, this may be a read error. The chain carries TRBV2 and TRBJ2-6; TRBD2 is a possible D gene (5 bases). This CDR3 spans 13 amino acids. Germline CDR1 SNHLY, CDR2 FYNNEI. The V and J ends lost 6 bases and 8 bases respectively, with 11 bases between them. CDR3 protein: CASSSGLPNVLTF. The DNA for the CDR3 is TGTGCCAGCAGCTCCGGACTCCCCAACGTCCTGACTTTC.

This clonotype showed up many times. This chain uses TRBV5-1 with TRBJ2-7, with 8 bases fitting TRBD1. Germline CDR1 is SGHRS and CDR2 is YFSETQ. V shed 4 bases, J shed 5 bases, and the junction held 8 bases outside the gene matches. This CDR3 is 14 amino acids long. The chain's CDR3 is CASSPGQVRDEQYF. As DNA, the CDR3 is TGCGCCAGCAGCCCGGGACAGGTGCGTGACGAGCAGTACTTC.

The rearrangement uses TRBV7-3 and TRBJ1-1; D is possibly TRBD1 (5 bases). Per the germline V gene, CDR1 is SGHTA and CDR2 is FQGTGA. V was trimmed by 8 bases and J by 8 bases, leaving 18 bases between them. This CDR3 comprises 13 residues. The CDR3 is CASPRQSSFEAFF. The DNA of the CDR3 is TGTGCCAGCCCCCGACAGTCCTCCTTCGAAGCTTTCTTT.

The chain joins TRBV2 to TRBJ1-2; D might be TRBD1 (6 bases). Trimming took 6 bases from V and 8 from J, leaving 19 bases between them. This CDR3 is built from 14 residues. Germline V gives CDR1 SNHLY, CDR2 FYNNEI. The CDR3: CASRDSSFVRGYTF. DNA for the CDR3: TGTGCCAGCAGGGACAGTAGCTTTGTTCGCGGCTACACCTTC.

This clonotype appeared many times. The chain links TRBV19 to TRBJ2-6; D call uncertain. The V and J ends lost 5 bases and 0 bases respectively, with 14 bases between them. Germline-derived CDR1 and CDR2 are LNHDA and SQIVND (reference sequence). CDR3 length: 17 amino acids. CDR3 sequence (DNA): TGTGCCAGTAGTTCTGCCGGACGGAGCTCTGGGGCCAACGTCCTGACTTTC. It codes for CASSSAGRSSGANVLTF. The full variable domain, in which reference TRBV19 and TRBJ2-6 provide the parts outside the CDR3, is DGGITQSPKYLFRKEGQNVTLSCEQNLNHDAMYWYRQDPGQGLRLIYYSQIVNDFQKGDIAEGYSVSREKKESFPLTVTSAQKNPTAFYLCASSSAGRSSGANVLTFGAGSRLTVL.

The chain is built from TRBV2 and TRBJ2-7, with D perhaps TRBD1 (6 bases). V was cut by 10 bases and J by 6 bases, with 16 bases left in between. From germline, CDR1 is SNHLY and CDR2 FYNNEI. The CDR3 extends over 12 amino acids. The CDR3 DNA reads as TGTGCCATCAGGGGTATCATCGGCGAGCAGTACTTC. As protein: CAIRGIIGEQYF.

The CDR3 loop is CASSWTGEDEQYF. CDR3 DNA sequence: TGTGCCAGCAGTTGGACAGGGGAAGACGAGCAGTACTTC. The chain joins TRBV6-1 to TRBJ2-7, with 9 bases identical to TRBD1. Germline V gene sequence: CDR1 MNHNS, CDR2 SASEGT. Trimming cost V 5 bases and J 5 bases; bases outside gene matches: 4. The CDR3 length is 13 residues.

This chain links TRBV7-9 with TRBJ2-7, with TRBD1 matching 9 bases. The ends lost 5 bases at V and 9 bases at J; junction bases unmatched: 20. The CDR3 runs to 17 residues. The germline V gene has CDR1 SEHNR and CDR2 FQNEAQ (reference sequence). This CDR3 reads CASSTRTGTGNADTQYF. CDR3 in DNA: TGTGCCAGCAGCACTAGAACCGGGACAGGGAATGCCGATACGCAGTACTTC.

J is TRBJ1-1 and V is TRBV5-1, with 8 bases fitting TRBD1. The trim removed 4 bases at V and 9 bases at J, leaving 11 bases unmatched. Per germline, CDR1 SGHRS and CDR2 YFSETQ. This CDR3 spans 14 amino acids. Here the CDR3 reads CASSPGQVFGKAFF. CDR3 sequence (DNA): TGCGCCAGCAGCCCGGGACAGGTATTTGGTAAAGCTTTCTTT. Looking up the rest from reference TRBV5-1 and TRBJ1-1 gives the full variable domain: KAGVTQTPRYLIKTRGQQVTLSCSPISGHRSVSWYQQTPGQGLQFLFEYFSETQRNKGNFPGRFSGRQFSNSRSEMNVSTLELGDSALYLCASSPGQVFGKAFFGQGTRLTVV.

DNA of the CDR3: TGTGCCAGCAGTTACACCGGGACAGGGTGGCGAGAAAAACTGTTTTTT. It encodes CASSYTGTGWREKLFF. The chain uses TRBV2 and TRBJ1-4, with 9 bases identical to TRBD1. V trimming: 5 bases; J trimming: 8 bases; junction bases outside the gene matches: 12. Germline CDR1 is SNHLY and CDR2 is FYNNEI. The CDR3 has 16 residues. The variable domain in full, with the rest retrieved from reference TRBV2 and TRBJ1-4, is EPEVTQTPSHQVTQMGQEVILRCVPISNHLYFYWYRQILGQKVEFLVSFYNNEISEKSEIFDDQFSVERPDGSNFTLKIRSTKLEDSAMYFCASSYTGTGWREKLFFGSGTQLSVL.

This clonotype was seen a single time. A much larger clone lies one base from this, so it may be a read error. The chain links TRBV29-1 to TRBJ1-1; D gene uncertain. The V and J ends lost 4 bases and 4 bases respectively, with 13 bases between them. The germline V gene has CDR1 SQVTM and CDR2 ANQGSEA. CDR3 length equals 13 residues. The DNA for the CDR3 is TGCAGCGTTGTTAGGTTATTGGGCACTGAAGCTTTCTTT. This gives the protein CSVVRLLGTEAFF.

This clonotype was counted ten times or more. This chain links TRBV20-1 with TRBJ2-5; TRBD2 matches at 9 bases. The germline gives CDR1 DFQATT, CDR2 SNEGSKA (reference sequence). The CDR3 totals 15 residues. Trimming removed 3 bases from V and 5 bases from J; junction bases left unmatched: 10. This CDR3 reads CSASDHLAGRETQYF. CDR3 sequence (DNA): TGCAGTGCTAGCGACCACCTAGCGGGGCGCGAGACCCAGTACTTC.

V and J are TRBV29-1 and TRBJ1-1; 10 bases are a match to TRBD1. CDR1 and CDR2 from the germline V gene are SQVTM and ANQGSEA. The CDR3 runs 13 residues. Unmatched junction bases numbered 5, after V lost 7 bases and J lost 3 bases. CDR3 nucleotide sequence: TGCAGCGGACAGGGGGCGGGGTACACTGAAGCTTTCTTT. Its translation is CSGQGAGYTEAFF.

The chain links TRBV20-1 to TRBJ2-6, with 8 bases aligning to TRBD1. J lost 2 bases, V lost 2 bases, and 11 bases had no gene match. Looked up from germline, CDR1 is DFQATT and CDR2 is SNEGSKA (reference sequence). The CDR3 sequence is 18 residues long. CDR3 DNA sequence: TGCAGTGCTAGACGGTGGCAGGGGGCGATGACTGGGGCCAACGTCCTGACTTTC. Translated: CSARRWQGAMTGANVLTF.

The rearrangement joins TRBV20-1 to TRBJ2-5; tentative D call: TRBD2 (5 bases). CDR1 DFQATT and CDR2 SNEGSKA come from the germline V gene (reference sequence). The CDR3 contains 14 residues. V lost 5 bases, J lost 2 bases, and 15 bases lay in between. The CDR3 DNA reads as TGCAGTGCTGACGAGGGCGGTATTCAAGAGACCCAGTACTTC. This sequence encodes CSADEGGIQETQYF.

This clonotype came up a few times. The CDR3 DNA reads TGTGCCAGCAGCGTCTTGACTAGCGGGCACCCGACCTACGAGCAGTACTTC. It codes for CASSVLTSGHPTYEQYF. V gene TRBV9 combines with J gene TRBJ2-7, with 10 positions matching TRBD2. V was pared by 2 bases and J by 2 bases, with 10 bases of the junction left unmatched. The V gene's germline CDR1 is SGDLS and CDR2 YYNGEE. This CDR3 contains 17 residues.